These 6 T cell receptor beta chains were all obtained from the same sample, sequenced in a study of CD8+CD57+ T cells in acquired aplastic anemia. Sequenced patients had shown CD8+CD57+ cell expansion by flow cytometry. The template used for profiling TCR beta VDJ and CDR3 was genomic DNA. TCRdb processed the reads anew with MiXCR; each CDR3 protein has one entry. This table has some 140,000 distinct CDR3 sequences, about 48% appearing once. Sequencing was carried out using sorted CD4+, CD8+, or CD8+CD57+ T cells (not recorded which) from PBMCs. The receptor source for this set is a human donor with aplastic anemia.

This chain joins TRBV5-4 and TRBJ1-4, with D tentatively TRBD1 (5 bases). V was trimmed by 7 bases and J by 12 bases, leaving 22 bases between them. CDR3 length: 14 amino acids. Germline V CDR1 and CDR2: SGHNT, YYREEE (reference sequence). CDR3 nucleotide sequence: TGTGCCAGCGGCCTGCGTGGAGGTGCGGGGGAACTGTTTTTT. It codes for CASGLRGGAGELFF. The full variable domain, completed using reference TRBV5-4 and TRBJ1-4, is ETGVTQSPTHLIKTRGQQVTLRCSSQSGHNTVSWYQQALGQGPQFIFQYYREEENGRGNFPPRFSGLQFPNYSSELNVNALELDDSALYLCASGLRGGAGELFFGSGTQLSVL.

CDR3 sequence: CSASRASGRNTGELFF. CDR3 sequence (DNA): TGCAGTGCTTCGAGGGCTAGCGGGAGGAACACCGGGGAGCTGTTTTTT. This chain connects TRBV20-1 to TRBJ2-2; the match to TRBD2 covers 10 bases. This CDR3 is built from 16 residues. CDR1 DFQATT and CDR2 SNEGSKA come from the germline V gene (reference sequence). With 5 bases clipped from V and 1 base from J, the junction kept 7 bases outside the gene matches.

Notes on this clonotype: A much larger clone is a single base away; this may be a read error. This chain uses TRBV3-1 with TRBJ2-2; D ambiguous. The CDR3 is 13 residues long. CDR1 and CDR2 (germline): LGHDT, YNNKEL (reference sequence). Trimming left V 4 bases short and J 7 bases short, with 10 bases between. The CDR3 region is CASSPPLGGELFF. The CDR3 DNA reads TGTGCCAGCAGCCCACCTTTAGGCGGGGAGCTGTTTTTT.

The V gene is TRBV5-3, the J gene TRBJ1-3; D may be TRBD1 (5 bases). TRBV5-3 is known as an ORF, though its function is uncertain. This CDR3 contains 16 residues. Trimming took 8 bases from V and 2 from J, leaving 20 bases between them. CDR3 sequence (DNA): TGTGCCAGTTCGGACATTCGCCTACGGACTGGAAACACCATATATTTT. It codes for CASSDIRLRTGNTIYF.

This clonotype appeared many times. The chain carries TRBV15 and TRBJ1-3; no reliable D call. Germline V lookup: CDR1 LNHNV, CDR2 YYDKDF (reference sequence). With 0 bases removed from V and 1 base from J, the gap between germline ends came to 7 bases. The CDR3 has 15 residues. Here the CDR3 DNA reads TGTGCCACCAGCAGAGATCCGGATTCTGGAAACACCATATATTTT. As protein: CATSRDPDSGNTIYF.

V usage is TRBV20-1 and J usage is TRBJ2-7; D gene unclear. From germline, CDR1 is DFQATT and CDR2 SNEGSKA (reference sequence). With 6 bases removed from V and 3 bases from J, the gap between germline ends came to 9 bases. The CDR3 is 11 residues long. CDR3 sequence reads: CSAPGDYEQYF. DNA of the CDR3: TGCAGTGCCCCTGGGGACTACGAGCAGTACTTC.